This TCR beta chain was observed in a study of cytomegalovirus exposure and HLA in healthy donors. The wider study: The 130 or so validation repertoires, a later analysis reported, used the same platform as the roughly 610 first-cohort repertoires.

TCRdb keeps only in-frame clones here, not all; method: immunoSEQ multiplex PCR. The sample has under 350,000 clones, 65% to 90% seen once. Overall study findings and caveats: Three of the chains that were CMV-associated were confirmed in vitro to be specific for CMV antigens. In the 120 validation repertoires, 85% to 95% of cluster scores exceeded 0, per a later analysis. Associated with cytomegalovirus, according to the listing, were around 170 TCR beta chains.

V lost 7 bases, J lost 5 bases, and 11 bases lay in between. This CDR3 comprises 12 residues. CDR1 is SNHLY and CDR2 is FYNNEI in the germline V gene. This clone turned up a few times. Its antigen is not identified. Sequencing was performed on PBMCs. This TCR came from a young woman in good health and CMV-seronegative. The gene calls are TRBV2 and TRBJ1-1, with a tentative D call TRBD1 (6 bases). For the CDR3, the DNA is TGTGCCAGCAACCTACAGGGTACTGAAGCTTTCTTT. It specifies CASNLQGTEAFF.